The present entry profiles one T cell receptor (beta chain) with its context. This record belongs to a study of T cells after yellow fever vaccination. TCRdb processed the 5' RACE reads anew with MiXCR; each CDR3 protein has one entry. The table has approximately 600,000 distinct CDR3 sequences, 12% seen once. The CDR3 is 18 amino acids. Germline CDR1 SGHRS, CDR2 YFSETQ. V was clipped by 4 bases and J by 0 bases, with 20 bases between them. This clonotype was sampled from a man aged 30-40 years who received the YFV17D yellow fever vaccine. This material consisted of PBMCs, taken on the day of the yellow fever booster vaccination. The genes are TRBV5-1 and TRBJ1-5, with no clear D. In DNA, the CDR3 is TGCGCCAGCAGCCTCACACCTCTGGTCAGCAATAGCAATCAGCCCCAGCATTTT. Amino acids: CASSLTPLVSNSNQPQHF.